This T cell receptor beta chain stems from a study of cytomegalovirus exposure and HLA in healthy donors. Across the whole study: An analysis done earlier identified 90 million to 120 million unique TCR beta sequences from about 179 million T cells. HLA-typed donors contributed some 83 million unique TCRs, which were held in an early data release.

On this clone: No antigen is known for it.

The study ran its PCR with 60 Vbeta and 13 Jbeta primers. Libraries were prepared by immunoSEQ multiplex PCR; TCRdb keeps only in-frame clonotypes and omits some of them. This table holds 80,000 to 90,000 clones, roughly 76% found once. The CDR3 totals 14 residues. From germline, CDR1 is ENHRY and CDR2 SYGVKD. Trimming at V came to 5 bases and at J to 5 bases, leaving 9 bases not matched to a gene. The study's findings and limits: In a later analysis, at a false discovery rate of 0.05, some 15,000 TCR beta sequences were associated with HLA alleles.

The chain joins TRBV10-3 to TRBJ2-7; TRBD2 agrees at 7 bases. The sequencing sample was made of PBMCs. The source is a woman aged 25 to 39 in good health and CMV-seronegative. CDR3 nucleotides: TGTGCCATCAGTACAGAGGGAGGGAGGAACGAGCAGTACTTC. Translating gives CAISTEGGRNEQYF.